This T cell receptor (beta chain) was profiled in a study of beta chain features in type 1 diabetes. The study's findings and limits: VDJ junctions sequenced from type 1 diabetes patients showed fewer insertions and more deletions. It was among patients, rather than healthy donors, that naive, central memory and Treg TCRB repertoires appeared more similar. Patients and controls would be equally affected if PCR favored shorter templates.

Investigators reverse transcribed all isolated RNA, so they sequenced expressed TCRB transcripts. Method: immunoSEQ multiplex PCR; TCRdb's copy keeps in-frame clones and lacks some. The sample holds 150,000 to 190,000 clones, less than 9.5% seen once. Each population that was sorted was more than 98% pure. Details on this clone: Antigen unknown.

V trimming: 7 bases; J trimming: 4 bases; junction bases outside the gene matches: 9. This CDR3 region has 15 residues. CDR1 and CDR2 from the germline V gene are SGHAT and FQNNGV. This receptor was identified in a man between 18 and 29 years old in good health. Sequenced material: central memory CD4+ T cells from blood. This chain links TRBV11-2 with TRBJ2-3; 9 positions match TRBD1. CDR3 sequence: CASTRTGVRPDTQYF. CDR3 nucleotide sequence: TGTGCCAGCACCAGGACAGGGGTTCGCCCAGATACGCAGTATTTT.